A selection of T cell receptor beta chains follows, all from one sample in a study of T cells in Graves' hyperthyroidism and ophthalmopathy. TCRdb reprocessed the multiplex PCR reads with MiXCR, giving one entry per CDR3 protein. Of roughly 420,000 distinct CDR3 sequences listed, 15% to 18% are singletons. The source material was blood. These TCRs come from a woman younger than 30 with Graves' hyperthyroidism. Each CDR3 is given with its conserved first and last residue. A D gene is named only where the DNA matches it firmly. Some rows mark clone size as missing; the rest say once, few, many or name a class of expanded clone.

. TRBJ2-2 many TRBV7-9 TGTGCCAGCAGCTACGAGGGGGTGAACACCGGGGAGCTGTTTTTT CASSYEGVNTGELFF
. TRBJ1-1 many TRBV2 TGTGCCAGCAGTTTATCCCCCGACCGGACTGAAGCTTTCTTT CASSLSPDRTEAFF
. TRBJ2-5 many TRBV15 TGTGCCACCAAGAATCCGGCGGGGTGGGAGACCCAGTACTTC CATKNPAGWETQYF
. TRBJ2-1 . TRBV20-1 TGCAGTGCTAGTCTCGAGCGGCCCAGCTCCTACAATGAGCAGTTCTTC CSASLERPSSYNEQFF
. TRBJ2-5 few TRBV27 TGTGCCAGCAGTTCGGACGGGGCGTCTCGGAACCAGTACTTC CASSSDGASRNQYF
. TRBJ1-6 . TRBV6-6 TGTGCCAGCAGTTACTCCAGGTGGGATTCACCCCTCCACTTT CASSYSRWDSPLHF
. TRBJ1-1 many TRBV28 TGTGCCAGCAGCCGTCGAGTGAACACTGAAGCTTTCTTT CASSRRVNTEAFF
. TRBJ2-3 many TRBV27 TGTGCCAGCAGTTCCCCGGCGGGTCGTGCAGATACGCAGTATTTT CASSSPAGRADTQYF
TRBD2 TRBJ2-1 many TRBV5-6 TGTGCCAGCAGCCTAGCGGGGGGGGGTTACAATGAGCAGTTCTTC CASSLAGGGYNEQFF
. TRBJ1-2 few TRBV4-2 TGTGCCAGCAGCCAAGATGGGGGTAACTATGGCTACACCTTC CASSQDGGNYGYTF
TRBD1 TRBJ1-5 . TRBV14 TGTGCCAGCAGCCAAGTAAAAGAGGGACAGTTGTATCAGCCCCAGCATTTT CASSQVKEGQLYQPQHF
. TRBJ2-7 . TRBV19 TGTGCCAGTAGTGGAGCAACGACGGTGCCTTACGAGCAGTACTTC CASSGATTVPYEQYF
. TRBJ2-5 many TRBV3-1 TGTGCCAGCAGCCAAGCGAGACAGGGACTTCAAGAGACCCAGTACTTC CASSQARQGLQETQYF
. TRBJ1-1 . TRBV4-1 TGCGCCAGCAGCCAATTATCCGTCACTGAAGCTTTCTTT CASSQLSVTEAFF
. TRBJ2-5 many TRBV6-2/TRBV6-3 TGTGCCAGCAGCCCTACCACCGAGGCGTCTAGAGAGACCCAGTACTTC CASSPTTEASRETQYF
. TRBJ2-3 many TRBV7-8 TGTGCCAGCAGCATTGGCAGGGACACAGATACGCAGTATTTT CASSIGRDTDTQYF
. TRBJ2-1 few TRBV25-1 TGTGCCAGCAGTGAGATAAGGGGGTCCTCTGCCAATGAGCAGTTCTTC CASSEIRGSSANEQFF
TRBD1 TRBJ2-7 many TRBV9 TGTGCCAGCAGCGCACGACCGGGACAGGGTTGGGGCGAGCAGTACTTC CASSARPGQGWGEQYF
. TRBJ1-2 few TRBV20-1 TGCAGTGCTAGAGATTACGGCTACACCTTC CSARDYGYTF
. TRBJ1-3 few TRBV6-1 TGTGCCAGCAGCCTGGAGAGCCCCTTACCCTCTGGAAACACCATATATTTT CASSLESPLPSGNTIYF
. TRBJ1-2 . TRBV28 TGTGCCAGTGCCACCGCCCTTGCCTATGGCTACACCTTC CASATALAYGYTF
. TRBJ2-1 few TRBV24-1 TGTGCCACCAGTGGTCTGCGGGGATCTAACAGGACTTTTAACAATGAGCAGTTCTTC CATSGLRGSNRTFNNEQFF
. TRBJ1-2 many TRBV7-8 TGTGCCAGCAGCTTAGTGAGAACGGATCCGACCCGCTATGGCTACACCTTC CASSLVRTDPTRYGYTF
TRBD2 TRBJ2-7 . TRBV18 TGTGCCAGCTCACCTCCGGGACTAAGGAGGGTCGACTACGAGCAGTACTTC CASSPPGLRRVDYEQYF
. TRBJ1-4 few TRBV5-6 TGTGCCAGCACCTCCCCAAGGACGGATGAAAAACTGTTTTTT CASTSPRTDEKLFF